Presented here are 21 T cell receptor beta chains from one specimen sequenced in a study of blood T cell repertoires in COVID-19. Profiled with immunoSEQ multiplex PCR; TCRdb holds only in-frame clones, not every one. Of 390,000 or so clones in the sample, more than 75% are singletons; the top ten hold more than 9%. What was sequenced was peripheral blood. Receptors were obtained from a woman aged 25 to 39 with COVID-19, enrolled during active disease.

J is TRBJ1-6 and V is TRBV9; TRBD1 aligns across 9 bases. Germline CDR1 and CDR2: SGDLS and YYNGEE. This CDR3 contains 17 residues. Unmatched junction bases numbered 9, after V lost 3 bases and J lost 5 bases. The CDR3 DNA is TGTGCCAGCAGCGACACCCTCGGGACAGGGAATAATTCACCCCTCCACTTT. Translated, it gives CASSDTLGTGNNSPLHF. Full variable domain (missing parts from reference TRBV9 and TRBJ1-6): DSGVTQTPKHLITATGQRVTLRCSPRSGDLSVYWYQQSLDQGLQFLIQYYNGEERAKGNILERFSAQQFPDLHSELNLSSLELGDSALYFCASSDTLGTGNNSPLHFGNGTRLTVT.

V and J are TRBV21-1 and TRBJ2-2; the D call in the table, TRBD1, was not verified against the DNA. TRBV21-1 is assigned pseudogene status. The length of the CDR3 is 14 residues. The CDR3 region is CASSKAKVSGELFF. The CDR3 DNA follows: TGTGCCAGCAGCAAAGCTAAAGTCAGCGGGGAGCTGTTTTTT.

This clone was counted once. The rearrangement links TRBV6-6 to TRBJ1-2; the D is unclear. V was shortened by 4 bases and J by 4 bases, with 7 bases between the two germline ends. The CDR3 consists of 12 residues. Germline assignment: CDR1 MNHNY and CDR2 SVGAGI (reference sequence). The CDR3 DNA is TGTGCCAGCAGTTCGGGGAGCTATGGCTACACCTTC. Its protein is CASSSGSYGYTF.

The rearrangement uses TRBV2 and TRBJ2-7; the D gene is possibly TRBD1 (5 bases). CDR1 SNHLY and CDR2 FYNNEI come from the germline V gene. Trimming stripped 4 bases from V and 2 bases from J, with 9 bases between. The CDR3 loop spans 13 amino acids. The CDR3 DNA follows: TGTGCCAGCAGTGGGACACTTGCCTACGAGCAGTACTTC. Translated, it gives CASSGTLAYEQYF. Together with reference TRBV2 and TRBJ2-7, the CDR3 gives the full variable domain: EPEVTQTPSHQVTQMGQEVILRCVPISNHLYFYWYRQILGQKVEFLVSFYNNEISEKSEIFDDQFSVERPDGSNFTLKIRSTKLEDSAMYFCASSGTLAYEQYFGPGTRLTVT.

The chain combines TRBV5-1 with TRBJ2-1; TRBD2 agrees at 9 bases. J gave up 15 bases and V 0 bases, and 13 bases lay outside the gene matches. CDR3 length: 15 residues. Germline CDR1 is SGHRS and CDR2 is YFSETQ. The CDR3 sequence is CASSLGSVQREVAFF. In DNA, the CDR3 is TGCGCCAGCAGCTTGGGGTCGGTCCAGCGGGAGGTGGCGTTCTTC.

The chain is built from TRBV5-6 and TRBJ2-7; D possibly corresponds to TRBD2 (6 bases). Looked up from germline, CDR1 is SGHDT and CDR2 is YYEEEE. Trimming removed 8 bases from V and 3 bases from J, with 15 bases in between. The CDR3 is 13 amino acids. CDR3 bases: TGTGCCAGTTCCCGGGGGTTAGTCTACGAGCAGTACTTC. Amino acids: CASSRGLVYEQYF.

The J gene is TRBJ2-5, the V gene TRBV5-5; 8 bases match TRBD2. V lost 0 bases, J lost 1 base, and 2 bases stayed unmatched. The V gene's germline CDR1 is SGHKS and CDR2 YYEKEE (reference sequence). The CDR3 spans 15 residues. CDR3 in DNA: TGTGCCAGCAGCTTGGTCGGGAGGGCCCAAGAGACCCAGTACTTC. It yields the protein CASSLVGRAQETQYF. The variable domain in full, with the rest retrieved from reference TRBV5-5 and TRBJ2-5, is DAGVTQSPTHLIKTRGQQVTLRCSPISGHKSVSWYQQVLGQGPQFIFQYYEKEERGRGNFPDRFSARQFPNYSSELNVNALLLGDSALYLCASSLVGRAQETQYFGPGTRLLVL.

This chain connects TRBV4-3 to TRBJ2-2; TRBD2 agrees at 10 bases. After removal of 0 bases from V and 7 bases from J, the junction contained 5 bases not matched to a gene. This CDR3 has 16 residues. Germline-derived CDR1 and CDR2 are LGHNA and YSLEER. The CDR3 region has the DNA TGCGCCAGCAGCCAAGAGCTAGCGGGAGCTCTCGGGGAGCTGTTTTTT. Protein product: CASSQELAGALGELFF.

CDR3 region: CATSDLPSGSRGETQYF. CDR3 nucleotides: TGTGCCACCAGTGACCTTCCTAGCGGGAGCAGGGGAGAGACCCAGTACTTC. V usage is TRBV24-1 and J usage is TRBJ2-5; 10 positions match TRBD2. Per the germline V gene, CDR1 is KGHDR and CDR2 is SFDVKD. The CDR3 consists of 17 residues. Germline trimming cut 4 bases from V and 4 bases from J; bases unmatched to any gene: 11.

This chain joins TRBV7-2 and TRBJ1-4, with D uncertain. The CDR3 has 13 amino acids. V was shortened by 5 bases and J by 8 bases, with 12 bases between the two germline ends. Germline loops: CDR1 SGHTA, CDR2 FQGNSA. The CDR3 nucleotides read TGTGCCAGCAGCCGTCTAGGAGGGGAAAAACTGTTTTTT. Amino acids: CASSRLGGEKLFF.

This rearrangement joins TRBV6-5 to TRBJ2-5; weak D call: TRBD2 (5 bases). This CDR3 has 12 amino acids. The V gene's germline CDR1 is MNHEY and CDR2 SVGAGI. The V and J ends lost 6 bases and 5 bases respectively, with 10 bases between them. The CDR3 reads CASRRTGETQYF. As DNA, the CDR3 is TGTGCCAGCAGGAGAACGGGGGAGACCCAGTACTTC.

The chain links TRBV3-1 (or the pseudogene TRBV3-2) to TRBJ1-2, with TRBD1 matching 8 bases. The germline CDR1 and CDR2 sequences are LGHDT and YNNKEL (reference sequence). The V gene end was trimmed by 3 bases and the J gene end by 4 bases; junction bases not matched to a gene: 7. CDR3 size: 15 residues. The CDR3 reads CASSHGQGTLYGYTF. In nucleotides, the CDR3 is TGTGCCAGCAGCCACGGACAGGGCACCCTCTATGGCTACACCTTC.

Written as DNA, the CDR3 is TGCGCCAGCAGCGACGGGACTAGCGGGACCGATGAGCAGTTCTTC. Protein: CASSDGTSGTDEQFF. The chain is built from TRBV4-1 and TRBJ2-1; 13 nucleotides match TRBD2. V trimming: 5 bases; J trimming: 8 bases; junction bases outside the gene matches: 6. The CDR3 totals 15 residues. Germline CDR1 MGHRA, CDR2 YSYEKL.

The V gene is TRBV10-1, the J gene TRBJ2-5; D is undetermined. V gave up 3 bases and J gave up 6 bases, with 17 bases separating them. The CDR3 is made up of 15 amino acids. Germline V gene sequence: CDR1 WNHNN, CDR2 SYGVQD (reference sequence). CDR3 sequence reads: CASSDKGSEAKTQYF. In DNA, the CDR3 is TGCGCCAGCAGTGACAAAGGCTCCGAGGCGAAGACCCAGTACTTC.

The chain links TRBV15 to TRBJ1-1; 7 nucleotides agree with TRBD1. V trimming: 0 bases; J trimming: 2 bases; junction bases outside the gene matches: 6. Germline CDR1 is LNHNV and CDR2 is YYDKDF (reference sequence). The CDR3 sequence is 16 residues long. The CDR3 sequence: CATSRDPGGSNTEAFF. In DNA, the CDR3 is TGTGCCACCAGCAGAGATCCAGGGGGTAGTAACACTGAAGCTTTCTTT.

The chain uses TRBV20-1 and TRBJ2-3; a weak D match, TRBD2 (5 bases). CDR1 is DFQATT and CDR2 is SNEGSKA in the germline V gene (reference sequence). Between the trimmed V and J ends, which lost 3 bases and 0 bases, there was a span of 13 bases. The CDR3 totals 15 residues. The CDR3 sequence is CSASLSASSTDTQYF. CDR3 coding DNA: TGCAGTGCTAGTCTTAGCGCCTCTAGCACAGATACGCAGTATTTT.

J is TRBJ2-7 and V is TRBV2, with 7 positions matching TRBD1. After removal of 2 bases from V and 4 bases from J, the junction contained 8 bases not matched to a gene. The CDR3 covers 15 residues. Germline CDR1 reads SNHLY; CDR2 reads FYNNEI. The CDR3 DNA sequence: TGTGCCAGCAGTGAAAGGAGACAGGGAAAATACGAGCAGTACTTC. Protein: CASSERRQGKYEQYF.

The chain carries TRBV27 and TRBJ2-3; D is unclear. V was trimmed by 1 base and J by 2 bases, leaving 10 bases between them. The CDR3 has 15 amino acids. Germline V gene sequence: CDR1 MNHEY, CDR2 SMNVEV (reference sequence). CDR3 in DNA: TGTGCCAGCAGTTTATTAAGCATCCTCACAGATACGCAGTATTTT. Amino acids: CASSLLSILTDTQYF.

This chain uses TRBV4-1 with TRBJ2-7; 10 nucleotides align to TRBD2. This CDR3 contains 14 residues. The V segment lost 0 bases and the J segment 5 bases; nucleotides outside the gene matches: 1. From germline, CDR1 is MGHRA and CDR2 YSYEKL. CDR3 residues: CASSQDSGRNEQYF. The CDR3, as DNA: TGCGCCAGCAGCCAAGATAGCGGGAGGAACGAGCAGTACTTC.

The chain recombines TRBV9 with TRBJ2-7; D is unresolved. Trimming removed 0 bases from V and 7 bases from J, with 11 bases in between. CDR1 and CDR2 (germline): SGDLS, YYNGEE. The CDR3 contains 13 residues. CDR3 nucleotide sequence: TGTGCCAGCAGCGTAGACCCTCAGAGGGAGCAGTACTTC. The encoded protein is CASSVDPQREQYF.

In this sample, this clone turned up a few times. The CDR3 DNA reads as TGTGCCAGCAGCTTTTTCGGGGGCGGGGGCTACAATGAGCAGTTCTTC. This codes for CASSFFGGGGYNEQFF. V usage is TRBV5-4 and J usage is TRBJ2-1, with D perhaps matching TRBD2 (7 bases). This CDR3 has 16 amino acids. With 2 bases removed from V and 3 bases from J, the gap between germline ends came to 15 bases. Germline V gives CDR1 SGHNT, CDR2 YYREEE (reference sequence).